Listed below are T cell receptor beta chains from one sample, sequenced in a study of T cells in Graves' hyperthyroidism and ophthalmopathy. TCRdb independently ran MiXCR on the multiplex PCR reads; one entry per CDR3 protein. This repertoire shows 250,000 to 300,000 distinct CDR3 sequences, about 14% found once; its top ten account for about an eighth. The sequencing input was blood. These receptors all stem from a woman aged 35 to 49 with Graves' hyperthyroidism that later progressed to Graves' ophthalmopathy. The CDR3 runs from the conserved cysteine through the conserved F or W. The D gene is left open where the match is weak. A row's size may be missing; if present it is once, few, many or a size class.

>-|TRBJ1-5|TRBV19|15|once
TGTGCCAGTAGACGGGGTGCCTACGGCAATCAGCCCCAGCATTTT
CASRRGAYGNQPQHF
>-|TRBJ1-4|TRBV24-1|12|many
TGTGCCACCAGTGAAACCGACAGGAACATGTTTTTT
CATSETDRNMFF
>-|TRBJ2-6|TRBV20-1|18|-
TGCAGTGCTCTTAGGGGGAACATCCGCTTCTCTGGGGCCAACGTCCTGACTTTC
CSALRGNIRFSGANVLTF
>-|TRBJ1-1|TRBV29-1|13|few
TGCAGCGTTGACAGGGGTATGAACATTGAAGCTTTCTTT
CSVDRGMNIEAFF
>TRBD2|TRBJ2-1|TRBV7-9|12|-
TGTGCCAGCAGCCCAACGGGGGGTCTGGAGTTCTTC
CASSPTGGLEFF
>-|TRBJ2-6|TRBV27|15|many
TGTGCCAGCAGAGATACAGGCTCTGGGGCCAACGTCCTGACTTTC
CASRDTGSGANVLTF
>-|TRBJ1-1|TRBV20-1|11|few
TGCAGTGCTCCCGAGAACACTGAAGCTTTCTTT
CSAPENTEAFF
>-|TRBJ1-1|TRBV29-1|11|many
TGCAGCGTCGACCAGCCGATTGAAGCTTTCTTT
CSVDQPIEAFF
>TRBD2|TRBJ2-7|TRBV10-1|13|many
TGCGCCAGCAGTGCGGGAGGATCGGTCGAGCAGTACTTC
CASSAGGSVEQYF
>TRBD2|TRBJ2-1|TRBV25-1|17|-
TGTGCCAGCAGTTCTGGGACTAGCGGGAGCTCCTACAATGAACAGTTCTTC
CASSSGTSGSSYNEQFF
>-|TRBJ1-5|TRBV5-1|15|many
TGCGCCAGCAGCTTGGACGGGGTTTCATCTCAGCCCCAGCATTTT
CASSLDGVSSQPQHF
>TRBD1|TRBJ2-7|TRBV28|18|many
TGTGCCAGCAGTTTACTGACAGGGGGCGGCCTAGGCACCCTCGAGCAGTACTTC
CASSLLTGGGLGTLEQYF
>-|TRBJ2-7|TRBV24-1|13|many
TGTGCCACCAGTGGGGAAGGTCCCTACGAGCAGTACTTC
CATSGEGPYEQYF
>-|TRBJ2-4|TRBV6-1|14|few
TGTGCCAGCAGTCGACTAGAAGCCAAAAACATTCAGTACTTC
CASSRLEAKNIQYF
>TRBD1|TRBJ1-2|TRBV6-1|17|many
TGTGCCAGCAGCCTGGGCCTCGGACAGGGGGTATCGGATGGCTACACCTTC
CASSLGLGQGVSDGYTF
>TRBD2|TRBJ2-1|TRBV7-8|15|many
TGTGCCAGCAGGAAGGTAGGGACTAGCGTCAATGAGCAGTTCTTC
CASRKVGTSVNEQFF
>-|TRBJ1-6|TRBV2|15|-
TGTGCCAGCAGGACACCGACACCTCAGGGATCACCCCTCCACTTT
CASRTPTPQGSPLHF
>-|TRBJ2-5|TRBV28|13|many
TGTGCCAGCAGTTTACTAGCCCCGGAGACCCAGTACTTC
CASSLLAPETQYF
>TRBD1|TRBJ2-5|TRBV19|15|-
TGTGCCAGTAGTCCGACAGGGGGCCCCGGGAAGACCCAGTACTTC
CASSPTGGPGKTQYF
>-|TRBJ2-1|TRBV28|13|many
TGTGCCAGCGGTCAGTCCCTCTACAATGAGCAGTTCTTC
CASGQSLYNEQFF
>TRBD1|TRBJ1-1|TRBV9|15|many
TGTGCCAGCAGCGCGAGGGACAGGGGGAGCACTGAAGCTTTCTTT
CASSARDRGSTEAFF
>TRBD1|TRBJ1-5|TRBV4-1|16|-
TGCGCCAGCAGCCAAGATGCGAACAGGGGTATTCAGCCCCAGCATTTT
CASSQDANRGIQPQHF
>TRBD2|TRBJ2-7|TRBV12-3/TRBV12-4|16|-
TGTGCCAGCAGCCGCTCCGGGACTAGCGGGAGCCACGAGCAGTACTTC
CASSRSGTSGSHEQYF
>TRBD1|TRBJ1-2|TRBV16|15|few
TGTGCCAGCAGCCAAGGACAGGGAGCTATCTATGGCTACACCTTC
CASSQGQGAIYGYTF
>-|TRBJ2-7|TRBV7-9|19|few
TGTGCCAGCAGCTTAGGGTGGGCAGGCCGAAACCCGACCGAGTACGAGCAGTACTTC
CASSLGWAGRNPTEYEQYF
>-|TRBJ1-2|TRBV5-5|15|-
TGTACCAGCAGCTTGAGAGTGCCGACTAACTATGGCTACACCTTC
CTSSLRVPTNYGYTF
>-|TRBJ1-1|TRBV28|17|many
TGTGCCAGCAGTTTAAAGAGGATACGGGATGTTGAAAGGGAAGCTTTCTTT
CASSLKRIRDVEREAFF
>TRBD2|TRBJ2-4|TRBV6-1|20|-
TGTGCCAGCAGCCCACGCCTTCGACAGGAGTGGACTAGCGGGCGAAACATTCAGTACTTC
CASSPRLRQEWTSGRNIQYF
>-|TRBJ1-1|TRBV6-1|15|many
TGTGCCAGCAACCTCAGGACATTATCGAACACTGAAGCTTTCTTT
CASNLRTLSNTEAFF
>TRBD1|TRBJ1-2|TRBV29-1|13|-
TGCAGCGTTGCCTCCGGGACAGCCTATGGCTACACCTTC
CSVASGTAYGYTF
>-|TRBJ1-3|TRBV7-3|13|few
TGTGCCAGCAGCTCCGGTCCTGGAAACACCATATATTTT
CASSSGPGNTIYF
>TRBD2|TRBJ2-7|TRBV6-5|15|-
TGTGCCAGCAGTTCCCGGCTAGCGGTGGGGTACGAGCAGTACTTC
CASSSRLAVGYEQYF
>TRBD2|TRBJ2-1|TRBV27|14|many
TGTGCCAGCAGTCCCGGGACTAGCGGGAGGGAGCAGTTCTTC
CASSPGTSGREQFF
>-|TRBJ2-7|TRBV7-9|13|few
TGTGCCAGCAGTTACGAATACTTAGACGAGCAGTACTTC
CASSYEYLDEQYF
>TRBD1|TRBJ1-2|TRBV2|16|many
TGTGCCAGCAGTGACATCCGGGACAGGGGGAGGAATGGCTACACCTTC
CASSDIRDRGRNGYTF
>TRBD1|TRBJ2-4|TRBV12-5|20|many
TGTGCTAGTGGTTCCGCAGCGGGACAGGGGACGGGGTTAGCCAAAAACATTCAGTACTTC
CASGSAAGQGTGLAKNIQYF
>-|TRBJ1-3|TRBV5-6|15|-
TGTGCCAGCAGCTTGCTCAGGGGCTCTGGAAACACCATATATTTT
CASSLLRGSGNTIYF
>-|TRBJ2-2|TRBV20-1|15|few
TGCAGTGCGCTGACCCCCGCCCCTAACACCGGGGAGCTGTTTTTT
CSALTPAPNTGELFF
>TRBD1|TRBJ1-1|TRBV7-9|14|many
TGTGCCAGCAGCATAGGGACAGGCGTTGGAGAAGCTTTCTTT
CASSIGTGVGEAFF
>-|TRBJ1-3|TRBV12-3/TRBV12-4|15|many
TGTGCCAGCAGTCTGACACTTTACTCTGGAAACACCATATATTTT
CASSLTLYSGNTIYF
>-|TRBJ2-4|TRBV20-1|14|few
TGCAGTGCTAGCGGGTACGACCTGGGGAACATTCAGTACTTC
CSASGYDLGNIQYF
>TRBD1|TRBJ2-7|TRBV11-2|14|-
TGTGCCAGCAGACCGGGACAGGGAAGGAGGGAGCAGTACTTC
CASRPGQGRREQYF
>TRBD1|TRBJ1-1|TRBV6-5|15|many
TGTGCCAGCAGTTACCGTGACAGGGGAAACCCTGAAGCTTTCTTT
CASSYRDRGNPEAFF
>-|TRBJ2-7|TRBV10-2|13|-
TGCGCCAGCAGTGAGAGGGGCGGATACGAGCAGTACTTC
CASSERGGYEQYF
>-|TRBJ1-1|TRBV28|15|many
TGTGCCAGCAGTCCACTCTTGAGCGGGAACACTGAAGCTTTCTTT
CASSPLLSGNTEAFF
>-|TRBJ1-6|TRBV10-3|15|many
TGTGCCATCAGTTTTGAGGGTCACGGGAATTCACCCCTCCACTTT
CAISFEGHGNSPLHF
>-|TRBJ2-2|TRBV14|13|many
TGTGCCAGCAGCCCCACAGCACCCGGGGAGCTGTTTTTT
CASSPTAPGELFF
>-|TRBJ1-5|TRBV28|12|many
TGTGCCAGCAGTTTATGGCATCAGCCCCAGCATTTT
CASSLWHQPQHF
>TRBD2|TRBJ2-5|TRBV19|15|few
TGTGCCAGTAGTGTAGGACTAGCGGGAGAAGAGACCCAGTACTTC
CASSVGLAGEETQYF
>TRBD2|TRBJ2-1|TRBV12-3/TRBV12-4|19|many
TGTGCCAGCACTACCTTGGGGGGGAGGACTAGCGGGAGGAGGGATGAGCAGTTCTTC
CASTTLGGRTSGRRDEQFF